Given below is one TCR beta chain in context. The data belong to a study of Graves' ophthalmopathy and Graves' hyperthyroidism. Ophthalmopathy was moderately-to-severely active, CAS at least 3, NOSPECS at least 4, lasting under 3 months. The authors amplified TCR beta CDR3 regions, and they did so from RNA transcripts for repertoire sequencing. After a first-round RT-PCR with HTBI primers, a second-round multiplex PCR was run. From the multiplex PCR reads, TCRdb called clonotypes with MiXCR, one entry per CDR3 protein. The data contain roughly 230,000 distinct CDR3 sequences, 20% to 25% of them singletons. Trimming left V 7 bases short and J 4 bases short, with 19 bases between. The CDR3 length is 15 residues.

The sample consisted of peripheral blood. The receptor comes from a woman in her forties or fifties with Graves' ophthalmopathy. This sequence joins TRBV12-3 or TRBV12-4 and TRBJ1-1, with unresolved D. The CDR3 DNA sequence: TGTGCCAGCATCCCCGGCGGGAATACTGCCACTGAAGCTTTCTTT. Its protein is CASIPGGNTATEAFF.